Sequencing of this T cell receptor beta chain was carried out in a study of PD-1 blockade in classical Hodgkin lymphoma. The overall study: Every 2 weeks, patients had 3 mg/kg nivolumab intravenously. Notes on the study in general: Complete responders' baseline diversity resembled that of newly diagnosed patients. The study found that TCR diversity rose significantly by C4D1 in CD4+ but not CD8+ cells.

Profiling relied on immunoSEQ multiplex PCR, and the TCRdb table lists in-frame clones only, not all of them. The sample holds roughly 40,000 clones; about 87% are singletons and the top ten take around 9%. No patient escaped relapse after autologous stem cell transplantation, and brentuximab vedotin exposure varied. The best responses consisted of complete response, partial response or progressive disease. As to this clone: The antigen is unknown.

This receptor was taken from a human donor with classical Hodgkin lymphoma. The input for sequencing was peripheral blood mononuclear cells (PBMCs), taken at baseline.

The CDR3 loop is CASSRDRAHHNYGYTF. DNA for the CDR3: TGTGCCAGCAGTCGCGACAGGGCTCACCATAACTATGGCTACACCTTC. The V gene is TRBV6-6, the J gene TRBJ1-2, with 7 bases matching TRBD1. The CDR3 runs 16 residues. The junction had 10 bases not matched to a gene; V was cut back by 5 bases and J by 1 base. The germline V gene has CDR1 MNHNY and CDR2 SVGAGI (reference sequence).